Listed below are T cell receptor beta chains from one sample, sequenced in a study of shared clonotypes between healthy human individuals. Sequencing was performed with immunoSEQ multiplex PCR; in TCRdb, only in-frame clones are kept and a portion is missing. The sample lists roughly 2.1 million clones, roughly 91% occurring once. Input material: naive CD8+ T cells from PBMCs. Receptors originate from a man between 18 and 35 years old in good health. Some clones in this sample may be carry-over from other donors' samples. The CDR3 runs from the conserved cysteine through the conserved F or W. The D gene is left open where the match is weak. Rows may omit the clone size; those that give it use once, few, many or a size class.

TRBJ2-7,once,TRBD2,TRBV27,TGTGCCAGCAGCCCCGAGGGTAGCGGGAGGGATTACGAGCAGTACTTC,CASSPEGSGRDYEQYF
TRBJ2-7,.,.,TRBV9,TGTGCCAGCAGCGTAGCACGACTGGGGGAGCAGTACTTC,CASSVARLGEQYF
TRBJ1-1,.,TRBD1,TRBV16,TGTGCCAGCAGCCCGGGACAGGGCTACACTGAAGCTTTCTTT,CASSPGQGYTEAFF
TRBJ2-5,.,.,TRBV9,TGTGCCAGCAGCCCCGGAGCAGCGGCCCTGGGCGTGGAGACCCAGTACTTC,CASSPGAAALGVETQYF
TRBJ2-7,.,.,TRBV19,TGTGCCAGTAGCCCAGCGGTGGCCTCCTACGAGCAGTACTTC,CASSPAVASYEQYF
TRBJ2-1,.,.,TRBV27,TGTGCCAGCCGGGTGGGGCCCACGGCCTCCTACAATGAGCAGTTCTTC,CASRVGPTASYNEQFF
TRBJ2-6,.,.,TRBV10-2,TGCGCCAGCCGGTATGGGGCCAACGTCCTGACTTTC,CASRYGANVLTF
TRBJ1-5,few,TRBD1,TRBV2,TGTGCCAGCAGTGGGGGACAGATTAACAATCAGCCCCAGCATTTT,CASSGGQINNQPQHF
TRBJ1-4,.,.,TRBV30,TGTGCCTGGAGCGCAGGGACCTCCGGGGGAGAAAAACTGTTTTTT,CAWSAGTSGGEKLFF
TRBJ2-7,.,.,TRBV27,TGTGCCAGCAGTTCTGCAGGTACCTACGAGCAGTACTTC,CASSSAGTYEQYF
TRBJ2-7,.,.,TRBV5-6,TGTGCCAGCAGCTTGGTCGGGACCTCCTACGAGCAGTACTTC,CASSLVGTSYEQYF
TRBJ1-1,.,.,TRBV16,TGTGCCAGCAGCCAAGCTGGGGGGGGTGGCACTGAAGCTTTCTTT,CASSQAGGGGTEAFF
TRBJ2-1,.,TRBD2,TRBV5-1,TGCGCCAGCAGCCCTCCGGGACTAGCGGGGTTCAATGAGCAGTTCTTC,CASSPPGLAGFNEQFF
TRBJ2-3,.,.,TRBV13,TGTGCCAGCAGCTTGGCCGACAGAGATACGCAGTATTTT,CASSLADRDTQYF
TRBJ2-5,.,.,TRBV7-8,TGTGCCAGCAGCCCAGGCCCCCTAGAGACCCAGTACTTC,CASSPGPLETQYF
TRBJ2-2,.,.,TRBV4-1,TGCGCCAGCAGCCAAGGGGAGCGAGCGAACACCGGGGAGCTGTTTTTT,CASSQGERANTGELFF
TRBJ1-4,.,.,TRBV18,TGTGCCAGCTCACCACTCTTTTCAACATCTGAAAAACTGTTTTTT,CASSPLFSTSEKLFF
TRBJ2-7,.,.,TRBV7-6,TGTGCCAGCAGCTCCCAAATAGGGAATCACTACGAGCAGTACTTC,CASSSQIGNHYEQYF
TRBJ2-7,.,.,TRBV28,TGTGCCAGCAGCCCCCTAGGTTACCACGAGCAGTACTTC,CASSPLGYHEQYF
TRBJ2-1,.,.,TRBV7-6,TGTGCCGTAGGGACACGTACCGACAATGAGCAGTTCTTC,CAVGTRTDNEQFF
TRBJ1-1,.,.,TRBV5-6,TGTGCCAGCAGCAGACGACGGTCACGGAACACTGAAGCTTTCTTT,CASSRRRSRNTEAFF
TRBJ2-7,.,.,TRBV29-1,TGCAGCGTTACCGCCGAGGGTCCCGGGGAGGTGAAGGTCCACGAGCAGTACTTC,CSVTAEGPGEVKVHEQYF